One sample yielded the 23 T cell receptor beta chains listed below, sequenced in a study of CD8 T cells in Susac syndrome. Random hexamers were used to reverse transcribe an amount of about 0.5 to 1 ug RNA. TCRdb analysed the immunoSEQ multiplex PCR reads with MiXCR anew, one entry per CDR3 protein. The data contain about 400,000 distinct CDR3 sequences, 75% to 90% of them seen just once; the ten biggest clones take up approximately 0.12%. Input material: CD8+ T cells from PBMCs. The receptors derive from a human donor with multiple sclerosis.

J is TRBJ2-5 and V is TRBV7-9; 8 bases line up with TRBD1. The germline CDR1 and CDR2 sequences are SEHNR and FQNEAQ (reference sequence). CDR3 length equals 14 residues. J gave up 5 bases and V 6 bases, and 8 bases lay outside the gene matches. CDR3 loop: CASSQGQVGETQYF. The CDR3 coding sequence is TGTGCCAGCAGTCAGGGACAGGTCGGGGAGACCCAGTACTTC. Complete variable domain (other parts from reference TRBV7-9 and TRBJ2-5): DTGVSQNPRHKITKRGQNVTFRCDPISEHNRLYWYRQTLGQGPEFLTYFQNEAQLEKSRLLSDRFSAERPKGSFSTLEIQRTEQGDSAMYLCASSQGQVGETQYFGPGTRLLVL.

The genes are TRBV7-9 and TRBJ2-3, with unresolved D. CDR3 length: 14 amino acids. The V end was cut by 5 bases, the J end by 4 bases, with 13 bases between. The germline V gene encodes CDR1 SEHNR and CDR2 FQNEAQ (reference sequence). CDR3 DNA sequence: TGTGCCAGCAGCCCCCATCTAGATCCAGATACGCAGTATTTT. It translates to CASSPHLDPDTQYF.

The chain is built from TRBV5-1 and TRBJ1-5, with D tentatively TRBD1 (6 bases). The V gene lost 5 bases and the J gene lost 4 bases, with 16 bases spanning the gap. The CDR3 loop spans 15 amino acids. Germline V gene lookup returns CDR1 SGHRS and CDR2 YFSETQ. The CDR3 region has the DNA TGCGCCAGCAGAGAAAACGGAGGGGGGAATCAGCCCCAGCATTTT. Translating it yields CASRENGGGNQPQHF.

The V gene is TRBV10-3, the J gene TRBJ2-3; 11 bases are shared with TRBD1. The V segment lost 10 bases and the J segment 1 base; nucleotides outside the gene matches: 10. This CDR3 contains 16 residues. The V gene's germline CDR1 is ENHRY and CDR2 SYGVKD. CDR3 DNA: TGTGCCAGTGATCCGGGACAGGGGGGCGGCACAGATACGCAGTATTTT. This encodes CASDPGQGGGTDTQYF.

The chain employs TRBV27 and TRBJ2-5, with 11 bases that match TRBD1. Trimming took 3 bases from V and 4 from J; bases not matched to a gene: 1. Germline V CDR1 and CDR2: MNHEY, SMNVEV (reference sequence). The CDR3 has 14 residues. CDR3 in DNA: TGTGCCAGCAGTTTCGGGACAGGGGGAGAGACCCAGTACTTC. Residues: CASSFGTGGETQYF.

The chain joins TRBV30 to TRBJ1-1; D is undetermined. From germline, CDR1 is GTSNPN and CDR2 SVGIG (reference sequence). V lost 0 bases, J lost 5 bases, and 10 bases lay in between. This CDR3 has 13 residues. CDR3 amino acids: CAWSVVTSTEAFF. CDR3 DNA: TGTGCCTGGAGTGTAGTTACTAGTACTGAAGCTTTCTTT.

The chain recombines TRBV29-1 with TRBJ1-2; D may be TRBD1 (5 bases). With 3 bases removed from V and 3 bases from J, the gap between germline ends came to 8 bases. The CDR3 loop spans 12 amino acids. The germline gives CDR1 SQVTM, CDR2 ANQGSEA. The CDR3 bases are TGCAGCGTTGATGGGGGGTACTATGGCTACACCTTC. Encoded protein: CSVDGGYYGYTF.

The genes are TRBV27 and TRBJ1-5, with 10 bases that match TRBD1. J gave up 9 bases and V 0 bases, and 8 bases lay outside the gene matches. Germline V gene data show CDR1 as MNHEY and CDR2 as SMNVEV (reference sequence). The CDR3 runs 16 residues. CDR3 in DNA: TGTGCCAGCAGTTTATCGGGACAGGGGCATGAAGGGCCCCAGCATTTT. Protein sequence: CASSLSGQGHEGPQHF.

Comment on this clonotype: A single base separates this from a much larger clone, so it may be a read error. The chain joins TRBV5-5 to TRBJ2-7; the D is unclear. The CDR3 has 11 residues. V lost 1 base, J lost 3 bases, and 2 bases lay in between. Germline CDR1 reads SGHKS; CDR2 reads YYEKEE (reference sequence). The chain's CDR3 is CASSLFYEQYF. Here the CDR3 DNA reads TGTGCCAGCAGCTTGTTCTACGAGCAGTACTTC.

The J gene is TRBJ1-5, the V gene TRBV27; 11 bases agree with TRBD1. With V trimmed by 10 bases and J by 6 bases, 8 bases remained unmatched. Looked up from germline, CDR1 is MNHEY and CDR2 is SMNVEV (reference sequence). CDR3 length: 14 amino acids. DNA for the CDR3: TGTGCCACCCACCCCGGGACAGGGGGTCAGCCCCAGCATTTT. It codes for CATHPGTGGQPQHF.

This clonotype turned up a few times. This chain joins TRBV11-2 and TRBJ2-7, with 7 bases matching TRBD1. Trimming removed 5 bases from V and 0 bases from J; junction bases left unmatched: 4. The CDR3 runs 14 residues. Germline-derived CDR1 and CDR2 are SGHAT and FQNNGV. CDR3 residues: CASSIYRGSYEQYF. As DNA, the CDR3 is TGTGCCAGCAGCATCTACAGGGGCTCCTACGAGCAGTACTTC.

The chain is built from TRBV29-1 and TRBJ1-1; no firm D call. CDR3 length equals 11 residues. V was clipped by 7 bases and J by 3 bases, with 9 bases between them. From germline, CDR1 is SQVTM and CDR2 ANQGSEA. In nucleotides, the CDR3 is TGCAGCGACGGCGGTGACACTGAAGCTTTCTTT. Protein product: CSDGGDTEAFF.

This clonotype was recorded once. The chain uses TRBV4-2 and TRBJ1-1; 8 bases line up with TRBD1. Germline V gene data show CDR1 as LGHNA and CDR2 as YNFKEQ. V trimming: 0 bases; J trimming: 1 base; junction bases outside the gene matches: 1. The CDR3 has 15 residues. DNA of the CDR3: TGTGCCAGCAGCCAAGATCAGGGGGCGAACACTGAAGCTTTCTTT. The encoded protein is CASSQDQGANTEAFF.

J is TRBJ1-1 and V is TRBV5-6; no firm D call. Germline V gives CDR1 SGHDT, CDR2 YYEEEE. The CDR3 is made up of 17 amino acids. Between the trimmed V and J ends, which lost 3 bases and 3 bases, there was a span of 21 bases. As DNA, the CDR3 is TGTGCCAGCAGCTGGGGTGGCACCCAGATTGTGGACACTGAAGCTTTCTTT. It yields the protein CASSWGGTQIVDTEAFF.

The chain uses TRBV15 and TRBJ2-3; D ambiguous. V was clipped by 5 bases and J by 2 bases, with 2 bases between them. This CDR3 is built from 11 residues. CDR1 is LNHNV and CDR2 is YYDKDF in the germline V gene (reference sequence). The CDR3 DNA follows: TGTGCCACCAGCGACACAGATACGCAGTATTTT. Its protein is CATSDTDTQYF.

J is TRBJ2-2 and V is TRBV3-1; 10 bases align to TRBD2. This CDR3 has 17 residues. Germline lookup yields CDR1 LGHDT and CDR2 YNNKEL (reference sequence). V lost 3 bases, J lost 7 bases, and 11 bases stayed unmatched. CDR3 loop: CASSHILLAGSHGELFF. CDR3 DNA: TGTGCCAGCAGCCATATACTACTAGCGGGAAGTCACGGGGAGCTGTTTTTT.

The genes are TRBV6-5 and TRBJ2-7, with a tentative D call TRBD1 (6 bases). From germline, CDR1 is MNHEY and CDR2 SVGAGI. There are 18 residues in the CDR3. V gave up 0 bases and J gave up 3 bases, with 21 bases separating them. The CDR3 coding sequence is TGTGCCAGCAGTTACTCGATAGGGACAAGGGAAATACTCTACGAGCAGTACTTC. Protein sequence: CASSYSIGTREILYEQYF.

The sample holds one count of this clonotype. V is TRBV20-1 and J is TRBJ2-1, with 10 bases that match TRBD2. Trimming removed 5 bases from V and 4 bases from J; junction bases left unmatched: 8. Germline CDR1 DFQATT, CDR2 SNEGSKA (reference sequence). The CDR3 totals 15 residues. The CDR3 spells CSAPGTSAYYNEQFF. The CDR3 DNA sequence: TGCAGTGCTCCCGGGACTAGCGCATATTACAATGAGCAGTTCTTC.

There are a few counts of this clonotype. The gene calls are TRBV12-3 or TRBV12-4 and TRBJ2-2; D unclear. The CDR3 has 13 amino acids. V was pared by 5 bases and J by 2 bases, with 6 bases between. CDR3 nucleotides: TGTGCCAGCAGTCCCTCTAACACCGGGGAGCTGTTTTTT. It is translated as CASSPSNTGELFF.

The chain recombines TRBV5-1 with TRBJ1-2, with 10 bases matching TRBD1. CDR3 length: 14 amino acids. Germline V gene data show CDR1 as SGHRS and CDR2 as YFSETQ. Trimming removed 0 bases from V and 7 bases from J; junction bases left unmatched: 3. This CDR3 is CASSLGQGALGYTF. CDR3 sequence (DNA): TGCGCCAGCAGCTTGGGACAGGGGGCACTTGGCTACACCTTC.

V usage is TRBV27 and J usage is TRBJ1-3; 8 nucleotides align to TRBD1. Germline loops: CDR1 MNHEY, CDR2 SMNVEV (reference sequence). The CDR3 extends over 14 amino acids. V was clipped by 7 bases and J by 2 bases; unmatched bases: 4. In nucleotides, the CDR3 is TGTGCCAGCATGACGACAGGGGCTGGAAACACCATATATTTT. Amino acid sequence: CASMTTGAGNTIYF.

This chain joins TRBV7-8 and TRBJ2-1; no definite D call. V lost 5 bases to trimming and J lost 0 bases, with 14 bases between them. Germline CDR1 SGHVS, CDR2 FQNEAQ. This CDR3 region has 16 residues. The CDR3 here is CASSPLIEDSYNEQFF. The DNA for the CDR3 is TGTGCCAGCAGCCCCCTAATAGAAGACTCCTACAATGAGCAGTTCTTC.

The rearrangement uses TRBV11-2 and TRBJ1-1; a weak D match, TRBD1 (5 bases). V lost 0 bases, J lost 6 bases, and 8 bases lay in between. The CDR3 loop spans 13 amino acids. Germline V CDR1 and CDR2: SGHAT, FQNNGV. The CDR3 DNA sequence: TGTGCCAGCAGCTTAGAGACAGTTTCTGAAGCTTTCTTT. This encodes CASSLETVSEAFF. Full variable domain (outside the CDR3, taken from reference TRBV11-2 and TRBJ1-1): EAGVAQSPRYKIIEKRQSVAFWCNPISGHATLYWYQQILGQGPKLLIQFQNNGVVDDSQLPKDRFSAERLKGVDSTLKIQPAKLEDSAVYLCASSLETVSEAFFGQGTRLTVV.